The next 21 T cell receptor beta chains were all read from a single sample in a study of T cells after yellow fever vaccination. TCRdb re-analysed the 5' RACE reads in MiXCR, keeping a single row per CDR3 protein. The sample contains 510,000 or so distinct CDR3 sequences, about 19% of which appear only once. The starting material was PBMCs, obtained 15 days after the yellow fever booster vaccination. The receptors shown here come from a man younger than 40 who received the YFV17D yellow fever vaccine.

The genes are TRBV5-1 and TRBJ2-7; D call uncertain. This CDR3 is built from 14 residues. V lost 0 bases, J lost 5 bases, and 12 bases lay in between. CDR1 and CDR2 from the germline V gene are SGHRS and YFSETQ. For the CDR3, the DNA is TGCGCCAGCAGCTTGGAAGGGCGAGCAGACGAGCAGTACTTC. Amino acid sequence: CASSLEGRADEQYF.

The chain is built from TRBV28 and TRBJ2-1, with D possibly matching TRBD2 (7 bases). The CDR3 runs to 15 residues. Trimming took off 6 bases at V and 3 bases at J, with 15 bases between the two ends. Germline V lookup: CDR1 MDHEN, CDR2 SYDVKM. The chain's CDR3 is CASSKYREGYNEQFF. The CDR3 DNA reads TGTGCCAGCAGCAAGTACAGGGAGGGCTACAATGAGCAGTTCTTC.

The V and J genes are TRBV6-5 and TRBJ1-2; 7 nucleotides match TRBD1. Germline CDR1 is MNHEY and CDR2 is SVGAGI. V lost 9 bases to trimming and J lost 6 bases; unmatched junction nucleotides: 7. CDR3 length: 12 residues. This chain's CDR3 is CARPRGLDGYTF. Written as DNA, the CDR3 is TGTGCCAGACCCAGGGGGTTGGATGGCTACACCTTC.

Worth noting for this clonotype: Its ends do not fully match the called genes, so a read error is possible. V and J are TRBV7-7 and TRBJ2-1, with 8 bases identical to TRBD2. Germline CDR1 is SSHAT and CDR2 is FNYEAQ (reference sequence). This CDR3 contains 19 residues. CDR3 loop: CASSLGGKQIGLARGQQFF. The CDR3 nucleotides read TGTGCTAGCAGCTTAGGGGGGAAACAGATCGGACTAGCTAGGGGACAGCAGTTCTTC.

This chain joins TRBV6-5 and TRBJ2-1; TRBD2 matches at 8 bases. This CDR3 region has 16 residues. Looked up from germline, CDR1 is MNHEY and CDR2 is SVGAGI. J lost 4 bases, V lost 4 bases, and 9 bases had no gene match. The CDR3: CASSLMSGSLYNEQFF. CDR3 DNA: TGTGCCAGCAGTTTGATGAGCGGGAGCCTGTACAATGAGCAGTTCTTC.

The chain is built from TRBV6-2 or TRBV6-3 and TRBJ2-1; TRBD2 is a possible D gene (6 bases). V was clipped by 6 bases and J by 15 bases, with 18 bases between them. The V gene's germline CDR1 is MNHEY and CDR2 SVGEGT. CDR3 size: 12 residues. The CDR3 nucleotides read TGTGCCAGCAGGTACAGGCTAGGGGAGGTGTTCTTC. As protein: CASRYRLGEVFF.

The chain couples TRBV7-9 to TRBJ2-2, with D tentatively TRBD2 (6 bases). Germline-derived CDR1 and CDR2 are SEHNR and FQNEAQ (reference sequence). The V end was cut by 6 bases, the J end by 3 bases, with 11 bases between. This CDR3 has 14 amino acids. CDR3 nucleotides: TGTGCCAGCAGTATCCCTAGCGACACCGGGGAGCTGTTTTTT. Encoded protein: CASSIPSDTGELFF.

The rearrangement links TRBV7-9 to TRBJ2-3; no clear D gene. Germline values: CDR1 SEHNR, CDR2 FQNEAQ (reference sequence). This CDR3 has 14 residues. Trimming pared 1 base from V and 4 bases from J, leaving 9 bases between. The CDR3 sequence: CASSLGDLPDTQYF. CDR3 nucleotides: TGTGCCAGCAGCTTAGGAGACTTGCCAGATACGCAGTATTTT.

The chain is built from TRBV20-1 and TRBJ2-3, with unresolved D. Germline values: CDR1 DFQATT, CDR2 SNEGSKA (reference sequence). The CDR3 totals 18 residues. V was pared by 1 base and J by 6 bases, with 26 bases between. The CDR3 spells CSARVPPGEWAQRDTQYF. The CDR3 DNA sequence: TGCAGTGCTAGAGTTCCTCCGGGCGAGTGGGCTCAGCGCGATACGCAGTATTTT.

This clonotype appeared a few times. The rearrangement uses TRBV6-5 and TRBJ2-7, with D tentatively TRBD2 (6 bases). This CDR3 has 12 amino acids. From germline, CDR1 is MNHEY and CDR2 SVGAGI. Trimming took off 6 bases at V and 5 bases at J, with 11 bases between the two ends. CDR3 sequence (DNA): TGTGCCAGCAGCGGGGCGGGGCACGAGCAGTACTTC. Its translation: CASSGAGHEQYF.

This clonotype was observed a handful of times. The chain is built from TRBV27 and TRBJ2-7; D is ambiguous. This CDR3 has 14 amino acids. The germline CDR1 and CDR2 sequences are MNHEY and SMNVEV (reference sequence). V was cut by 0 bases and J by 3 bases, with 9 bases left in between. The chain's CDR3 is CASSLSTGLYEQYF. The CDR3 DNA reads TGTGCCAGCAGTTTATCGACCGGCCTCTACGAGCAGTACTTC.

This rearrangement joins TRBV5-4 to TRBJ2-1; 8 bases line up with TRBD2. V gave up 6 bases and J gave up 3 bases; unmatched junction bases: 8. The CDR3 consists of 15 residues. The germline V gene encodes CDR1 SGHNT and CDR2 YYREEE (reference sequence). CDR3 protein: CASTPAGAHYNEQFF. In nucleotides, the CDR3 is TGTGCCAGCACGCCAGCGGGGGCCCACTACAATGAGCAGTTCTTC.

This clonotype was counted only a few times. The chain is built from TRBV5-4 and TRBJ2-5, with 7 bases lining up with TRBD2. Per the germline V gene, CDR1 is SGHNT and CDR2 is YYREEE (reference sequence). The CDR3 sequence is 17 residues long. Unmatched junction bases numbered 17, after V lost 4 bases and J lost 5 bases. CDR3 in amino acids: CASSTGGSPWRSETQYF. The CDR3 nucleotides read TGTGCCAGCAGCACGGGAGGTAGCCCGTGGCGCTCCGAGACCCAGTACTTC.

This clonotype has more than one count but fewer than ten. The rearrangement uses TRBV11-2 and TRBJ2-5, with TRBD2 matching over 7 bases. J lost 5 bases, V lost 3 bases, and 9 bases had no gene match. The germline CDR1 and CDR2 sequences are SGHAT and FQNNGV. The CDR3 length is 15 residues. The CDR3 region has the DNA TGTGCCAGCAGCTTTTCTAGCGGTCTAGGGGAGACCCAGTACTTC. Its translation: CASSFSSGLGETQYF.

This clonotype was counted at least ten times. The chain couples TRBV19 to TRBJ2-3; 13 bases match TRBD2. The CDR3 is made up of 17 amino acids. Trimming cost V 5 bases and J 6 bases; bases outside gene matches: 11. Germline CDR1 is LNHDA and CDR2 is SQIVND (reference sequence). The CDR3 nucleotides read TGTGCCAGTAGTCCCCGATGGACTAGCGGGAGTTCGGATACGCAGTATTTT. Protein: CASSPRWTSGSSDTQYF.

This clonotype showed up just a few times. The genes are TRBV10-3 and TRBJ1-2, with unresolved D. The V end was cut by 0 bases, the J end by 6 bases, with 8 bases between. The CDR3 sequence is 13 residues long. CDR1 and CDR2 from the germline V gene are ENHRY and SYGVKD. CDR3 region: CAISESSRDGYTF. The CDR3 region has the DNA TGTGCCATCAGTGAGTCGAGTCGGGATGGCTACACCTTC.

This clonotype has only a few counts. The chain has TRBV5-1 and TRBJ2-1, with TRBD1 identical over 7 bases. The CDR3 contains 14 residues. Looked up from germline, CDR1 is SGHRS and CDR2 is YFSETQ. V trimming: 4 bases; J trimming: 6 bases; junction bases outside the gene matches: 7. CDR3 in DNA: TGCGCCAGCAGCGGGGGACAGACACCCAATGAGCAGTTCTTC. Translation: CASSGGQTPNEQFF.

The chain links TRBV7-2 to TRBJ1-5; maybe TRBD1 (6 bases). The CDR3 consists of 15 residues. CDR1 is SGHTA, CDR2 FQGNSA, per germline. V lost 5 bases and J lost 0, with 11 bases in between. The CDR3 protein is CASSLRTVSNQPQHF. The DNA for the CDR3 is TGTGCCAGCAGCCTTAGGACAGTTAGCAATCAGCCCCAGCATTTT.

This chain joins TRBV5-1 and TRBJ2-1, with 10 nucleotides matching TRBD1. The CDR3 length is 16 residues. Germline trimming cut 7 bases from V and 5 bases from J; bases unmatched to any gene: 12. The germline V gene encodes CDR1 SGHRS and CDR2 YFSETQ. CDR3 sequence reads: CASHLPRDRGHNEQFF. CDR3 DNA: TGCGCCAGCCATCTACCCCGGGACAGGGGACACAATGAGCAGTTCTTC.

This clonotype was picked up a small number of times. This chain uses TRBV4-3 with TRBJ2-7; TRBD2 matches 7 bases. Germline CDR1 reads LGHNA; CDR2 reads YSLEER. V was clipped by 0 bases and J by 2 bases; unmatched bases: 4. The CDR3 covers 15 residues. The CDR3 loop reads CASSQEAGLPYEQYF. In nucleotides, the CDR3 is TGCGCCAGCAGCCAAGAAGCGGGACTTCCCTACGAGCAGTACTTC.

The chain recombines TRBV7-2 with TRBJ1-4; D gene ambiguous. Germline CDR1 reads SGHTA; CDR2 reads FQGNSA. V was cut by 2 bases and J by 8 bases, with 6 bases left in between. The CDR3 covers 12 residues. The CDR3: CASSLYGEKLFF. CDR3 sequence (DNA): TGTGCCAGCAGCTTATATGGGGAAAAACTGTTTTTT.